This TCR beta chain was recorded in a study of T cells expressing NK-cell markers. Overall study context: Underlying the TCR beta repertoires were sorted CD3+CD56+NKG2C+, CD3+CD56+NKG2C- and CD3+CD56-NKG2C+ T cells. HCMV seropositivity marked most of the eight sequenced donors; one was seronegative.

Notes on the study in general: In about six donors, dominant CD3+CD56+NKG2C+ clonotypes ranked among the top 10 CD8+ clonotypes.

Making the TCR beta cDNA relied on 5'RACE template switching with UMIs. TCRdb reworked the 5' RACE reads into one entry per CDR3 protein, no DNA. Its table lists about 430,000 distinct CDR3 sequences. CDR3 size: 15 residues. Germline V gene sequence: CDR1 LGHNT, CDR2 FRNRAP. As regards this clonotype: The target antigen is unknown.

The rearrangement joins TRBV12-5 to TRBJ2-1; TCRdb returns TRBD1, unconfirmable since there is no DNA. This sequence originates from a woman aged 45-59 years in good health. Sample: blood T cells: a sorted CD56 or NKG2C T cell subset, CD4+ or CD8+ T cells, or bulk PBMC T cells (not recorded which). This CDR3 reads CASGPPVDNYNEQFF. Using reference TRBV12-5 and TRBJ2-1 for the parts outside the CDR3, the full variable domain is DARVTQTPRHKVTEMGQEVTMRCQPILGHNTVFWYRQTMMQGLELLAYFRNRAPLDDSGMPKDRFSAEMPDATLATLKIQPSEPRDSAVYFCASGPPVDNYNEQFFGPGTRLTVL.